One sample yielded the 21 T cell receptor beta chains listed below, sequenced in a study of response to subunit inactivated influenza vaccine. A single record per CDR3 protein comes from TCRdb applying MiXCR to the RT-PCR reads. The sample holds about 650,000 distinct CDR3 sequences, 15% to 17% seen once. The sample consisted of PBMCs from blood, taken 11 to 12 days after vaccination. The receptors were gathered from a man aged 50 or older who received an inactivated influenza vaccine.

This chain links TRBV20-1 with TRBJ2-2; D is ambiguous. The CDR3 consists of 14 residues. V lost 3 bases and J 6 bases, leaving 14 bases between the germline ends. The germline V gene encodes CDR1 DFQATT and CDR2 SNEGSKA (reference sequence). For the CDR3, the DNA is TGCAGTGCTAGGCTTATCTTGAGCTCCGGGGAGCTGTTTTTT. It encodes CSARLILSSGELFF.

Only a few counts were recorded for this clonotype. The chain couples TRBV7-6 to TRBJ2-7; 8 bases map to TRBD2. Looked up from germline, CDR1 is SGHVS and CDR2 is FNYEAQ. The CDR3 has 14 amino acids. The trim removed 2 bases at V and 5 bases at J, leaving 5 bases unmatched. The CDR3 DNA sequence: TGTGCCAGCAGCTTAAACGGGAGGGGTGACGAGCAGTACTTC. This gives the protein CASSLNGRGDEQYF. The variable domain in full, with the rest retrieved from reference TRBV7-6 and TRBJ2-7, is GAGVSQSPRYKVTKRGQDVALRCDPISGHVSLYWYRQALGQGPEFLTYFNYEAQQDKSGLPNDRFSAERPEGSISTLTIQRTEQRDSAMYRCASSLNGRGDEQYFGPGTRLTVT.

This clonotype has more than one count but fewer than ten. The chain combines TRBV15 with TRBJ2-5; D not resolved. Trimming took 2 bases from V and 1 from J, leaving 8 bases between them. This CDR3 has 14 amino acids. The V gene's germline CDR1 is LNHNV and CDR2 YYDKDF (reference sequence). The CDR3 DNA sequence: TGTGCCACCAGCAGAAGGGAAACCCAAGAGACCCAGTACTTC. Translating gives CATSRRETQETQYF. The variable domain in full, completed from reference TRBV15 and TRBJ2-5, reads DAMVIQNPRYQVTQFGKPVTLSCSQTLNHNVMYWYQQKSSQAPKLLFHYYDKDFNNEADTPDNFQSRRPNTSFCFLDIRSPGLGDTAMYLCATSRRETQETQYFGPGTRLLVL.

The V and J genes are TRBV6-2 or TRBV6-3 and TRBJ1-2; 12 nucleotides line up with TRBD1. The CDR3 loop spans 15 amino acids. The germline CDR1 and CDR2 sequences are MNHEY and SVGEGT. With 6 bases clipped from V and 3 bases from J, the junction kept 5 bases outside the gene matches. CDR3 residues: CASSDGTGGDYGYTF. In DNA form, the CDR3 reads TGTGCCAGCAGCGACGGGACAGGGGGCGACTATGGCTACACCTTC.

This clonotype was counted between two and nine times. This sequence joins TRBV12-3 or TRBV12-4 and TRBJ1-2; 11 bases fit TRBD1. V lost 6 bases, J lost 4 bases, and 4 bases stayed unmatched. The CDR3 sequence is 14 residues long. The CDR3 nucleotides are TGTGCCAGCAGACCCGGGACAGGGGGCTATGGCTACACCTTC. This translates into CASRPGTGGYGYTF.

This sequence joins TRBV7-6 and TRBJ2-7, with TRBD1 as a possible D gene (5 bases). Germline V gene data show CDR1 as SGHVS and CDR2 as FNYEAQ. CDR3 length equals 15 residues. V was pared by 5 bases and J by 1 base, with 15 bases between. The CDR3 region is CASSQYSRGSYEQYF. Written as DNA, the CDR3 is TGTGCCAGCAGCCAGTATTCAAGGGGTTCCTACGAGCAGTACTTC.

This chain links TRBV20-1 with TRBJ1-1, with D possibly TRBD1 on 5 matching bases. The CDR3 spans 15 residues. Trimming stripped 1 base from V and 0 bases from J, with 12 bases between. Germline V lookup: CDR1 DFQATT, CDR2 SNEGSKA (reference sequence). The CDR3 here is CSARGTTDMNTEAFF. The CDR3 coding sequence is TGCAGTGCTAGAGGCACGACAGATATGAACACTGAAGCTTTCTTT.

V and J are TRBV9 and TRBJ2-1, with D unclear. Looked up from germline, CDR1 is SGDLS and CDR2 is YYNGEE. V lost 0 bases and J lost 5, with 6 bases in between. The CDR3 covers 13 residues. The CDR3 is CASSVEGDNEQFF. DNA for the CDR3: TGTGCCAGCAGCGTAGAAGGCGACAATGAGCAGTTCTTC. The entire variable domain, with the rest obtained from reference TRBV9 and TRBJ2-1, is as follows: DSGVTQTPKHLITATGQRVTLRCSPRSGDLSVYWYQQSLDQGLQFLIQYYNGEERAKGNILERFSAQQFPDLHSELNLSSLELGDSALYFCASSVEGDNEQFFGPGTRLTVL.

This clonotype was recorded at least ten times. The chain combines TRBV20-1 with TRBJ2-5, with D tentatively TRBD1 or TRBD2 (5 bases each). The V and J ends lost 2 bases and 5 bases respectively, with 18 bases between them. The CDR3 length is 15 residues. CDR1 is DFQATT, CDR2 SNEGSKA, per germline (reference sequence). DNA of the CDR3: TGCAGTGCTAGAATAGGATCGGGGCTCGCGGAGACCCAGTACTTC. It specifies CSARIGSGLAETQYF.

The rearrangement joins TRBV12-3 or TRBV12-4 to TRBJ2-6; the D is unclear. Trimming took off 7 bases at V and 0 bases at J, with 7 bases between the two ends. This CDR3 spans 14 amino acids. This CDR3 reads CASTWDSGANVLTF. CDR3 in DNA: TGTGCCAGCACTTGGGACTCTGGGGCCAACGTCCTGACTTTC.

This clonotype was seen a single time. The chain links TRBV6-1 to TRBJ2-6; D may match TRBD1 or TRBD2 (6 bases each). This CDR3 spans 16 amino acids. Germline loops: CDR1 MNHNS, CDR2 SASEGT. V was clipped by 2 bases and J by 2 bases, with 10 bases between them. The chain's CDR3 is CASSEQGRTGANVLTF. The CDR3 nucleotides read TGTGCCAGCAGTGAACAGGGGAGGACTGGGGCCAACGTCCTGACTTTC.

This clonotype was detected only a few times. The chain is built from TRBV4-2 and TRBJ2-2; 7 bases agree with TRBD1. Germline V CDR1 and CDR2: LGHNA, YNFKEQ. The CDR3 sequence is 15 residues long. The V gene end was trimmed by 0 bases and the J gene end by 4 bases; junction bases not matched to a gene: 2. CDR3 sequence reads: CASSQEGTVTGELFF. The CDR3 region has the DNA TGTGCCAGCAGCCAAGAGGGGACAGTCACCGGGGAGCTGTTTTTT.

This chain connects TRBV6-2 or TRBV6-3 to TRBJ2-7, with TRBD2 identical over 9 bases. Trimming took 7 bases from V and 5 from J; bases not matched to a gene: 9. The germline V gene has CDR1 MNHEY and CDR2 SVGEGT. CDR3 size: 14 residues. CDR3 bases: TGTGCCAGCAAGAGAGCGGGAGGCATCCACGAGCAGTACTTC. Encoded protein: CASKRAGGIHEQYF.

This clonotype was detected a few times. This sequence joins TRBV7-2 and TRBJ2-7; D possibly corresponds to TRBD2 (5 bases). The length of the CDR3 is 15 residues. Germline CDR1 and CDR2: SGHTA and FQGNSA. The V end was cut by 1 base, the J end by 0 bases, with 10 bases between. CDR3 nucleotide sequence: TGTGCCAGCAGCTTAGAAGGCGGACTCTCCTACGAGCAGTACTTC. It encodes CASSLEGGLSYEQYF.

This clonotype has only a few counts. The V call is TRBV4-3, the J call TRBJ1-6; D may be TRBD1 (5 bases). Germline-derived CDR1 and CDR2 are LGHNA and YSLEER. Trimming shortened V by 0 bases and J by 2 bases, and 11 bases separated the two germline ends. CDR3 length: 17 residues. The CDR3 DNA reads as TGCGCCAGCAGCCAAGATCATGGGACCCCCTATAATTCACCCCTCCACTTT. Protein: CASSQDHGTPYNSPLHF.

The genes are TRBV27 and TRBJ2-1, with 7 bases fitting TRBD1. Looked up from germline, CDR1 is MNHEY and CDR2 is SMNVEV (reference sequence). J gave up 0 bases and V 3 bases, and 11 bases lay outside the gene matches. The CDR3 has 18 residues. CDR3 DNA sequence: TGTGCCAGCAGTTTTAGGACAGGCCTTAGGAGCTCCTACAATGAGCAGTTCTTC. Amino acid sequence: CASSFRTGLRSSYNEQFF.

This clonotype appeared a few times. The chain has TRBV14 and TRBJ2-1, with D maybe TRBD1 (5 bases). Germline loops: CDR1 SGHDN, CDR2 FVKESK. V was clipped by 3 bases and J by 6 bases, with 6 bases between them. This CDR3 spans 12 amino acids. CDR3 residues: CASSHGANEQFF. The CDR3 coding sequence is TGTGCCAGCAGCCATGGGGCCAATGAGCAGTTCTTC.

The rearrangement joins TRBV20-1 to TRBJ2-3; the D is unclear. The CDR3 sequence is 15 residues long. CDR1 is DFQATT, CDR2 SNEGSKA, per germline (reference sequence). V was shortened by 3 bases and J by 2 bases, with 15 bases between the two germline ends. The CDR3 spells CSASDSQKITDTQYF. Here the CDR3 DNA reads TGCAGTGCTAGCGATTCCCAGAAAATCACAGATACGCAGTATTTT.

V usage is TRBV12-3 or TRBV12-4 and J usage is TRBJ2-7; the D gene is possibly TRBD2 (6 bases). This CDR3 spans 15 amino acids. V lost 7 bases and J 6 bases, leaving 22 bases between the germline ends. The CDR3 nucleotides are TGTGCCAGCACCTTGGGACTCCCTGGTCTCGGCGAGCAGTACTTC. It is translated as CASTLGLPGLGEQYF.

The chain carries TRBV7-2 and TRBJ2-7, with TRBD1 matching over 7 bases. This CDR3 has 14 residues. With 1 base clipped from V and 6 bases from J, the junction kept 6 bases outside the gene matches. Looked up from germline, CDR1 is SGHTA and CDR2 is FQGNSA. The CDR3 loop is CASSLGQGVFEQYF. CDR3 nucleotide sequence: TGTGCCAGCAGCTTAGGGCAGGGGGTTTTCGAGCAGTACTTC.

The gene calls are TRBV18 and TRBJ2-1; the match to TRBD1 covers 10 bases. The V gene's germline CDR1 is KGHSH and CDR2 LQKENI. The CDR3 sequence is 17 residues long. The V gene end was trimmed by 0 bases and the J gene end by 15 bases; junction bases not matched to a gene: 17. CDR3 nucleotide sequence: TGTGCCAGCTCACCACCGGGACAGGGGAAAAGCGACTTTGCTCCGTTCTTC. It specifies CASSPPGQGKSDFAPFF.